This T cell receptor beta chain appears in the sequencing data of a study of regulatory T cells in long-lasting Graves disease. Sequencing libraries for TCR beta were prepared with iRepertoire HTBI primers and Arm-PCR of CDR3 regions. TCRdb passed the multiplex PCR reads through MiXCR, listing each CDR3 protein once. The data show about 500,000 distinct CDR3 sequences, about a sixth seen once. Time point here: newly diagnosed GD, antithyroid drugs for less than 3 months. Extracted PBMC RNA gave rise to the TCR library. This CDR3 has 15 amino acids. Germline CDR1 SNHLY, CDR2 FYNNEI. J gave up 7 bases and V 7 bases, and 12 bases lay outside the gene matches. These records were also assigned to another study, of T cells in Graves' hyperthyroidism and ophthalmopathy. From that study: Reasons for excluding patients were uncontrolled infection, other autoimmune disease, pregnancy or lactation. In making diagnoses, clinical symptoms, serum thyroxine and TRAb, thyroid ultrasound and orbital computed tomography were all used.

The sample was peripheral blood mononuclear cells (PBMCs), taken at new diagnosis, from a patient treated with antithyroid drugs. The receptor comes from a man aged 35 to 55 with Graves disease. This chain connects TRBV2 to TRBJ2-7; TRBD2 agrees at 11 bases. CDR3 protein: CASIQSGTSGREQYF. CDR3 nucleotide sequence: TGTGCCAGCATACAGTCCGGGACTAGCGGTCGGGAGCAGTACTTC.